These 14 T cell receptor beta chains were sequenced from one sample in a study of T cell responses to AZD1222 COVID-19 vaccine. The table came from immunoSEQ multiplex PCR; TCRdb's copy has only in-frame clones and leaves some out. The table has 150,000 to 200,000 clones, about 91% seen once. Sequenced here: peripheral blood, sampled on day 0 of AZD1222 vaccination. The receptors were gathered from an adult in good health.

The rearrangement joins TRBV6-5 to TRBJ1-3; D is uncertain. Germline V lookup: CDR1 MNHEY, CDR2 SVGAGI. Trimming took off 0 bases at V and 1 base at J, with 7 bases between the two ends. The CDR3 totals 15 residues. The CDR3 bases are TGTGCCAGCAGTTACTCGCGGGGATCTGGAAACACCATATATTTT. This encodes CASSYSRGSGNTIYF.

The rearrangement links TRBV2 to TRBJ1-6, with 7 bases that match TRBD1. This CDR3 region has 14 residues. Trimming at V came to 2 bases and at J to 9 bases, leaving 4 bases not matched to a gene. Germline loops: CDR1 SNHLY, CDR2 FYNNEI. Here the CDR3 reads CASSEWTGSSPLHF. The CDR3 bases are TGTGCCAGCAGTGAATGGACAGGAAGTTCACCCCTCCACTTT.

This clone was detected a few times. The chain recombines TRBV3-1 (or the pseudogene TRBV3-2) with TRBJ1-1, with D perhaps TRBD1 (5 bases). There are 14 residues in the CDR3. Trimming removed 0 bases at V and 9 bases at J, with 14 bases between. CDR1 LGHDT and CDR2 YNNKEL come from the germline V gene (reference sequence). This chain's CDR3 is CASSQDLTENKAFF. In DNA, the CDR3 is TGTGCCAGCAGCCAAGATTTGACAGAGAACAAAGCTTTCTTT.

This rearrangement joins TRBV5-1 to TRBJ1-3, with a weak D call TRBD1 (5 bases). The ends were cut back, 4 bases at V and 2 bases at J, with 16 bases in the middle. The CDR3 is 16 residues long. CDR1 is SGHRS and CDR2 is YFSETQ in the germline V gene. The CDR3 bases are TGCGCCAGCAGCCCGAGACCGCCAGGGACTGGAAACACCATATATTTT. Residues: CASSPRPPGTGNTIYF.

CDR3 DNA sequence: TGTGCCAGCAGCTTGGGGGACAGGGACCACGAAAAACTGTTTTTT. As protein: CASSLGDRDHEKLFF. The chain has TRBV11-2 and TRBJ1-4; 9 nucleotides align to TRBD1. CDR1 SGHAT and CDR2 FQNNGV come from the germline V gene. The CDR3 runs 15 residues. J lost 8 bases, V lost 3 bases, and 7 bases had no gene match.

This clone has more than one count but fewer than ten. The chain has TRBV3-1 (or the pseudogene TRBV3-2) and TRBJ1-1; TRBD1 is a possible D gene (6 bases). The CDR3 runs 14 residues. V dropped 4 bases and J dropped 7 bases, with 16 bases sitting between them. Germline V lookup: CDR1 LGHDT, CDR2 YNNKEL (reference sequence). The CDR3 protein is CASSPSPGAVEAFF. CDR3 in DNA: TGTGCCAGCAGCCCCTCCCCGGGGGCCGTTGAAGCTTTCTTT.

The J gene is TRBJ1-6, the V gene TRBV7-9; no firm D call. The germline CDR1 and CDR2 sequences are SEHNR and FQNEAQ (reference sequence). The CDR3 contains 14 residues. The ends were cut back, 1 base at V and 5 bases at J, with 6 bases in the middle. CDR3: CASSLVGDNSPLHF. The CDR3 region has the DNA TGTGCCAGCAGCTTAGTTGGTGATAATTCACCCCTCCACTTT.

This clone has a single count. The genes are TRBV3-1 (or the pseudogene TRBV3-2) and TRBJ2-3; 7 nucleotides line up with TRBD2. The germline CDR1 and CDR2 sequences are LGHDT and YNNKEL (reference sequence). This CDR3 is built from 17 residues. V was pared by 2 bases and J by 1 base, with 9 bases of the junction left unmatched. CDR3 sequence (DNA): TGTGCCAGCAGCCAATTGGGGAGACTAGCAGGCACAGATACGCAGTATTTT. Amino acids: CASSQLGRLAGTDTQYF.

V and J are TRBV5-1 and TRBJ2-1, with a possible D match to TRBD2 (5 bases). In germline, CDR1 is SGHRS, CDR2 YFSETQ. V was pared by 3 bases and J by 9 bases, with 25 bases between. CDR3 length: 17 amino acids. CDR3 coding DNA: TGCGCCAGCAGCTATTTTGGGCCTACTAGTGTCCACGGTGAGCAGTTCTTC. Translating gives CASSYFGPTSVHGEQFF.

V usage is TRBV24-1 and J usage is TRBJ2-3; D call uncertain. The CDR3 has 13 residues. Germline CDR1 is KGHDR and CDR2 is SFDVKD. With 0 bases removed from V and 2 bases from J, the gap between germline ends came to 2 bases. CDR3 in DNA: TGTGCCACCAGTGATTTGTTCACAGATACGCAGTATTTT. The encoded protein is CATSDLFTDTQYF.

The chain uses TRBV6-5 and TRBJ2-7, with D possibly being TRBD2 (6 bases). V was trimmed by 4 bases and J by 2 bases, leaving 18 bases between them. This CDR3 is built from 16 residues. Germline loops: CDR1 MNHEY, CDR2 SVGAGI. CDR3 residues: CASSLEGGLTPYEQYF. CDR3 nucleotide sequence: TGTGCCAGCAGTTTGGAGGGCGGATTAACCCCCTACGAGCAGTACTTC.

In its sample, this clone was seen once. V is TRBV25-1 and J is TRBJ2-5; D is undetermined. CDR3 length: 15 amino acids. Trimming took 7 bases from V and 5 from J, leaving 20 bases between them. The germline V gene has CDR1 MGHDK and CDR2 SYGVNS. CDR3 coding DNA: TGTGCCAGCACCCACTCCCATCAGGTCGTGGAGACCCAGTACTTC. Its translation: CASTHSHQVVETQYF.

CDR3 loop: CASSQGPITAGELFF. CDR3 bases: TGCGCCAGCAGCCAAGGGCCGATAACCGCCGGGGAGCTGTTTTTT. V is TRBV4-3 and J is TRBJ2-2, with unresolved D. The CDR3 is made up of 15 amino acids. CDR1 and CDR2 (germline): LGHNA, YSLEER. Trimming cost V 1 base and J 6 bases, with 12 bases left between them.

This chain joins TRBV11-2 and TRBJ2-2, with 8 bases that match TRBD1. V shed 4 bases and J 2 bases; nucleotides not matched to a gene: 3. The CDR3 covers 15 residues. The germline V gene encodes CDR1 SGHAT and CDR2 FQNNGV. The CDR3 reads CASSSGQVNTGELFF. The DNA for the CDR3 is TGTGCCAGCAGCTCGGGACAGGTTAACACCGGGGAGCTGTTTTTT. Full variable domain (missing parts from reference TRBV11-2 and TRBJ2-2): EAGVAQSPRYKIIEKRQSVAFWCNPISGHATLYWYQQILGQGPKLLIQFQNNGVVDDSQLPKDRFSAERLKGVDSTLKIQPAKLEDSAVYLCASSSGQVNTGELFFGEGSRLTVL.